This TCR beta chain comes out of a study of blood T cell repertoires in COVID-19. About the research overall: Sample material is recorded as cDNA or gDNA derived from T cells, B-cell-depleted T cells, or PBMCs.

The CDR3 consists of 13 residues. Per the germline V gene, CDR1 is PRHDT and CDR2 is FYEKMQ (reference sequence). The V end lost 7 bases, the J end lost 2 bases, and 11 bases lay between the germline ends. Using immunoSEQ multiplex PCR, the repertoire was profiled, and TCRdb retains in-frame clones only, with some absent. The table shows 100,000 or so clones, with roughly 78% occurring only once. The sample was peripheral blood. The chain uses TRBV13 and TRBJ2-5; tentative D call: TRBD2 (6 bases). This sequence originates from a man aged 50-59 years with active or convalescent COVID-19. The CDR3 loop reads CASTERAQETQYF. CDR3 DNA: TGTGCCAGCACCGAGCGGGCTCAAGAGACCCAGTACTTC.